Included here is one T cell receptor beta chain sequence, with context. Antigen unknown. This record belongs to a study of tumor and adjacent non-tumor tissue in lung cancer. A modified ARM-PCR protocol with three rounds of nested PCR amplified TCRbeta. TCRdb called the multiplex PCR reads again in MiXCR, with one record for every CDR3 protein. The sample has tens of thousands of distinct CDR3 sequences, 65% to 75% seen once. The study, taken as a whole, reports: Compared with tumor, normal lung showed significantly lower TCR diversity. In normal lung, the top 100 clones were significantly more dominant than in tumor.

RNA was extracted from bulk tissue without any cell sorting. Between August and November 2014, newly diagnosed, chemotherapy-naive lung cancer patients underwent thoracic surgery in China. V lost 2 bases, J lost 7 bases, and 21 bases lay in between. The germline CDR1 and CDR2 sequences are MNHNS and SASEGT. The CDR3 covers 16 residues. The sequence was obtained from a man between 60 and 75 years old with non-small cell lung cancer. The V call is TRBV6-1, the J call TRBJ2-7; no reliable D call. The sequencing input was lung tumor tissue. This chain's CDR3 is CASSESAPRPREEQYF. The CDR3 bases are TGTGCCAGCAGTGAATCAGCTCCTCGTCCCCGTGAGGAGCAGTACTTC.